Below are 13 T cell receptor beta chains sequenced from a single sample in a study of neurological immune-mediated disorders. Time point meaning: longitudinal time-point 2. TCRdb processed the 5' RACE reads anew with MiXCR; each CDR3 protein has one entry. The sample has about 80,000 distinct CDR3 sequences, more than 5% seen once. The sequencing sample was made of PBMCs. The receptors originated from a woman aged 55-69 years with multiple sclerosis.

This clonotype was counted at least ten times. CDR3 sequence (DNA): TGCGCCAGCAGCAGTGGCGGGGAGCAGCCTGGCTACACCTTC. Protein sequence: CASSSGGEQPGYTF. This sequence joins TRBV5-1 and TRBJ1-2; the D is unclear. CDR1 SGHRS and CDR2 YFSETQ come from the germline V gene. This CDR3 has 14 residues. Deletions cut 4 bases from V and 7 bases from J, with 17 bases between.

This clonotype was picked up many times. This sequence joins TRBV20-1 and TRBJ2-5; tentatively, D is TRBD1 (6 bases). The V gene's germline CDR1 is DFQATT and CDR2 SNEGSKA (reference sequence). This CDR3 contains 14 residues. V was cut by 1 base and J by 2 bases, with 11 bases left in between. For the CDR3, the DNA is TGCAGTGCTAGAGGGCAGGGGAAACAAGAGACCCAGTACTTC. Its translation: CSARGQGKQETQYF.

This clonotype was recorded at least ten times. The V call is TRBV25-1, the J call TRBJ1-2, with D possibly TRBD1 on 5 matching bases. The CDR3 totals 15 residues. Looked up from germline, CDR1 is MGHDK and CDR2 is SYGVNS. Trimming stripped 2 bases from V and 5 bases from J, with 15 bases between. CDR3 in DNA: TGTGCCAGCAGTGAAGGGGGATACGGGATGTATGGCTACACCTTC. This encodes CASSEGGYGMYGYTF.

The chain combines TRBV5-1 with TRBJ2-1; D gene uncertain. The V gene's germline CDR1 is SGHRS and CDR2 YFSETQ. The V gene lost 2 bases and the J gene lost 7 bases, with 13 bases spanning the gap. This CDR3 has 14 amino acids. CDR3 residues: CASSFSGLSNEQFF. CDR3 nucleotides: TGCGCCAGCAGCTTCTCCGGCCTAAGTAATGAGCAGTTCTTC.

This clonotype occurred many times. This rearrangement joins TRBV7-9 to TRBJ1-4; TRBD1 aligns across 10 bases. The CDR3 runs to 14 residues. V was clipped by 6 bases and J by 6 bases; unmatched bases: 4. Germline V lookup: CDR1 SEHNR, CDR2 FQNEAQ (reference sequence). The CDR3 coding sequence is TGTGCCAGCAGGACCGGGACAGGGGATGAAAAACTGTTTTTT. It yields the protein CASRTGTGDEKLFF.

J is TRBJ1-2 and V is TRBV7-8, with 7 positions matching TRBD1. Germline assignment: CDR1 SGHVS and CDR2 FQNEAQ. V was pared by 4 bases and J by 2 bases, with 4 bases of the junction left unmatched. This CDR3 comprises 14 residues. CDR3 residues: CASSYRDSNYGYTF. The CDR3 DNA is TGTGCCAGCAGCTACAGGGACAGCAACTATGGCTACACCTTC.

This clonotype appeared many times. V and J are TRBV20-1 and TRBJ2-7; TRBD2 matches at 10 bases. The germline CDR1 and CDR2 sequences are DFQATT and SNEGSKA (reference sequence). The CDR3 covers 15 residues. The V gene end was trimmed by 6 bases and the J gene end by 0 bases; junction bases not matched to a gene: 8. For the CDR3, the DNA is TGCAGTGCCGACGTCCCTAGCGGGGGCTCCTACGAGCAGTACTTC. This translates into CSADVPSGGSYEQYF.

This clonotype was seen at least ten times. This CDR3 is CASSPMAGSRNTIYF. As DNA, the CDR3 is TGTGCCAGCAGCCCCATGGCGGGTAGTCGAAACACCATATATTTT. The rearrangement links TRBV12-3 or TRBV12-4 to TRBJ1-3; D ambiguous. CDR3 length equals 15 residues. V was trimmed by 6 bases and J by 5 bases, leaving 17 bases between them.

This clonotype was counted at least ten times. The chain has TRBV12-3 or TRBV12-4 and TRBJ1-1; D is unclear. The CDR3 runs 12 residues. Trimming left V 7 bases short and J 1 base short, with 7 bases between. The CDR3 nucleotides read TGTGCCAGCATCTCGAGGAACACTGAAGCTTTCTTT. This codes for CASISRNTEAFF.

The table lists this clonotype with many counts. The chain carries TRBV20-1 and TRBJ2-5; 7 bases align to TRBD1. Germline-derived CDR1 and CDR2 are DFQATT and SNEGSKA (reference sequence). V gave up 3 bases and J gave up 2 bases; unmatched junction bases: 3. CDR3 length equals 13 residues. In nucleotides, the CDR3 is TGCAGTGCTAGTAGGGGACAGCAAGAGACCCAGTACTTC. Translating gives CSASRGQQETQYF.

This clonotype was recorded many times. V is TRBV6-5 and J is TRBJ2-7; D is ambiguous. Trimming stripped 4 bases from V and 6 bases from J, with 16 bases between. The CDR3 extends over 14 amino acids. Germline loops: CDR1 MNHEY, CDR2 SVGAGI. The CDR3 region has the DNA TGTGCCAGCAGTTTCGGACCTGCCACAAGCGAGCAGTACTTC. Residues: CASSFGPATSEQYF.

In this sample, this clonotype turned up many times. This sequence joins TRBV29-1 and TRBJ1-1; perhaps TRBD1 as D (5 bases). Germline values: CDR1 SQVTM, CDR2 ANQGSEA. This CDR3 spans 13 amino acids. V was clipped by 1 base and J by 4 bases, with 10 bases between them. For the CDR3, the DNA is TGCAGCGTTGAAGTGTCGGGGGGCACTGAAGCTTTCTTT. This encodes CSVEVSGGTEAFF.

This clonotype was counted a few times. The rearrangement joins TRBV30 to TRBJ2-7, with 9 bases identical to TRBD1. This CDR3 is built from 14 residues. V shed 5 bases, J shed 4 bases, and the junction held 9 bases outside the gene matches. CDR1 and CDR2 from the germline V gene are GTSNPN and SVGIG (reference sequence). CDR3 sequence (DNA): TGTGCCTGGCAGCCGGGACAGGGAGTTTACGAGCAGTACTTC. Amino acid sequence: CAWQPGQGVYEQYF.